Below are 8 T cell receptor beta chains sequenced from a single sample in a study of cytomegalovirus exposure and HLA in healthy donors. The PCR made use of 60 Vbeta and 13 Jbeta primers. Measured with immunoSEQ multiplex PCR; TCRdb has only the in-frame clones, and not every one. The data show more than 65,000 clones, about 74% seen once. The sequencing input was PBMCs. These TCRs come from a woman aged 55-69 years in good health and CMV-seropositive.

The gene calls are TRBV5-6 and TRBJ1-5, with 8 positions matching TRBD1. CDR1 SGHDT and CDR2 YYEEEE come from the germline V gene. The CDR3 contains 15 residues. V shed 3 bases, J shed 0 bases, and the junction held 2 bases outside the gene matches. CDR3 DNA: TGTGCCAGCAGCTCGACAGGGGTTAGCAATCAGCCCCAGCATTTT. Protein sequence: CASSSTGVSNQPQHF.

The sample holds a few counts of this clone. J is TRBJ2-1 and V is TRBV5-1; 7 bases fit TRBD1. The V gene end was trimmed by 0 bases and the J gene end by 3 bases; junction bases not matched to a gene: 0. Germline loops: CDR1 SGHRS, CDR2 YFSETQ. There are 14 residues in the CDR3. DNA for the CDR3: TGCGCCAGCAGCTTGGGACAGGGCTACAATGAGCAGTTCTTC. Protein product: CASSLGQGYNEQFF.

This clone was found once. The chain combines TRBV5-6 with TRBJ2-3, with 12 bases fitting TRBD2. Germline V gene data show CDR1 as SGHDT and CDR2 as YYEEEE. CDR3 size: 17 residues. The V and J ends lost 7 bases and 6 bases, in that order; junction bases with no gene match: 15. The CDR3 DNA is TGTGCCAGCGGAAGACGGAGGACTAGCGGGGAGGGGGATACGCAGTATTTT. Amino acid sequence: CASGRRRTSGEGDTQYF.

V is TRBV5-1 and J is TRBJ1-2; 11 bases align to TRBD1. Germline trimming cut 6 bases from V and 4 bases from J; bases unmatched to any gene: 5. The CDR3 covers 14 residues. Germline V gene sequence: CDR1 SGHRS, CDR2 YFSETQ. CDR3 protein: CASTPGTGGYGYTF. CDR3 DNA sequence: TGCGCCAGCACCCCGGGGACAGGGGGCTATGGCTACACCTTC.

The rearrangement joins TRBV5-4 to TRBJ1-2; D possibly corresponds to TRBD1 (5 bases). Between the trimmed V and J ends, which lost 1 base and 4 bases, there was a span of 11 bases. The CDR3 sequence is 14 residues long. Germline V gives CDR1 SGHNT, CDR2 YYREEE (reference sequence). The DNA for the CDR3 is TGTGCCAGCAGCTTGTTGGCGGGGACCTATGGCTACACCTTC. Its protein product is CASSLLAGTYGYTF. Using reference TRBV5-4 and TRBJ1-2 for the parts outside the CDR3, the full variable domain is ETGVTQSPTHLIKTRGQQVTLRCSSQSGHNTVSWYQQALGQGPQFIFQYYREEENGRGNFPPRFSGLQFPNYSSELNVNALELDDSALYLCASSLLAGTYGYTFGSGTRLTVV.

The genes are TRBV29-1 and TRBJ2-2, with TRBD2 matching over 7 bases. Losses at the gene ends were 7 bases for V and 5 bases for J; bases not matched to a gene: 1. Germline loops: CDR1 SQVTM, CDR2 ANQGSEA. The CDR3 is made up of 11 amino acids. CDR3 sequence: CSAGGTGELFF. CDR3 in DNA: TGCAGCGCGGGGGGAACCGGGGAGCTGTTTTTT.

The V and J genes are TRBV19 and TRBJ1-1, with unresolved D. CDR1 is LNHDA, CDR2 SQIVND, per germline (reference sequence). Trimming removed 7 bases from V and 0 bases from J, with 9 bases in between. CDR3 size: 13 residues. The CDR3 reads CASNRELNTEAFF. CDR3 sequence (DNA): TGTGCCAGTAATCGCGAACTGAACACTGAAGCTTTCTTT. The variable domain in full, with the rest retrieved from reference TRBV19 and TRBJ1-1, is DGGITQSPKYLFRKEGQNVTLSCEQNLNHDAMYWYRQDPGQGLRLIYYSQIVNDFQKGDIAEGYSVSREKKESFPLTVTSAQKNPTAFYLCASNRELNTEAFFGQGTRLTVV.

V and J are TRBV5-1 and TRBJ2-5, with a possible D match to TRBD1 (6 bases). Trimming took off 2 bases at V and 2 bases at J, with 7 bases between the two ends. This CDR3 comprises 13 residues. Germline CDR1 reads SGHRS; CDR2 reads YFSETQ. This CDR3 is CASSLQGQETQYF. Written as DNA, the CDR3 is TGCGCCAGCAGCTTACAGGGACAAGAGACCCAGTACTTC.